This TCR beta chain was sequenced during a study of CD8 T cells in Susac syndrome (dated by TCRdb to about 2019). General notes on the study: Whether CD8+ T cell activation and differentiation in Susac syndrome was antigen driven was tested using repertoire sequencing.

Study-wide findings and limitations: The TCR sequencing and HLA analysis was acknowledged to have included a relatively small number of individuals.

Comments on this clonotype: The antigen this receptor binds is unknown. Nothing much larger sits one base from this clone, and base qualities are not available.

RNA was extracted using the RNeasy kit, and about 0.5 to 1 ug of the RNA was reverse transcribed with random hexamers. TCR beta CDR3 regions were amplified with the immunoSEQ multiplex PCR assay covering 54 Vbeta and 13 Jbeta segments. PCR amplification bias was corrected by using a synthetic template baseline for primer optimization and computational correction. As for the authors' bioinformatics: Only productive sequences were kept, with reads annotated to V, D and J genes according to IMGT and analyzed in immunoSEQ Analyzer. Clonality was calculated as one minus the Shannon entropy normalized by log2 of the number of productive unique sequences. Public and private clones were assessed among the 100 most prevalent clones of each patient and control. Clones were defined as Susac-specific when absent from the healthy and MS cohorts, from about 1,100 published viral clones and from other ImmuneACCESS disease sequences. TCRdb reprocessing: public reads trimmed at Q25 with fastp, clones called with MiXCR, in-frame beta chains kept. When rows share a CDR3 protein, they turn into one entry using the most common DNA and genes. None of the V and J calls come from the authors' own analysis; TCRdb made them. For this sample the table gives about 200,000 distinct CDR3 sequences, of which roughly 94% were detected only once. Around 0.093% of the sample is in the top ten clones.

High-throughput TCR beta sequencing profiled peripheral blood CD8+ and CD4+ T cells from healthy donors, Susac syndrome patients and multiple sclerosis patients. Healthy donors were included as age- and sex-matched controls. Bulk CD8+ and CD4+ T cells were purified by magnetic negative isolation, while CD8+ TEMRA cells were enriched using FACS. Blood was drawn into EDTA tubes, processed within 24 hours, and PBMCs were isolated by density gradient centrifugation. PBMCs intended for TCR sequencing were frozen in liquid nitrogen and were later thawed in a 37 degrees C water bath. Purity of sorted or isolated CD4+, CD8+ and CD8+ TEMRA cells was at least 90%. The germline V gene encodes CDR1 SGHRS and CDR2 YFSETQ. The cysteine opens and the phenylalanine closes a CDR3 of 16 amino acids. Just the 48-base CDR3 DNA is kept, in frame starting at base 1. At the junction V is shortened by 2 bases and J by 4 bases; bases outside the gene matches: 9.

Sequencing input: CD4+ T cells from PBMCs. Here the chain combines TRBV5-1 and TRBJ2-3, with TRBD2 identical over 8 junction bases. This receptor was identified in a human donor in good health. The CDR3 protein is CASSLSLSGRSDTQYF. The DNA reads as follows: TGCGCCAGCAGCTTATCCCTAAGCGGGAGATCAGATACGCAGTATTTT.